Given below is one TCR beta chain in context. This sample is part of a study of T cells in Graves' hyperthyroidism and ophthalmopathy. It was RNA transcripts that yielded the amplified TCR beta CDR3 regions. HTBI primers were employed in a first-round RT-PCR of the TCR CDR3. TCRdb re-derived calls from the multiplex PCR reads in MiXCR, one entry per CDR3 protein. The data contain 400,000 to 450,000 distinct CDR3 sequences, about 14% of them seen just once; the ten biggest clones take up about 12%. In germline, CDR1 is SGHVS, CDR2 FQNEAQ. The CDR3 is 15 residues long. V was pared by 8 bases and J by 0 bases, with 16 bases between.

The sequencing sample was made of blood. The chain employs TRBV7-8 and TRBJ2-5; D may be TRBD2 (6 bases). The receptor was isolated from a man aged 18 to 30 with Graves' ophthalmopathy. CDR3: CASRPPRGYQETQYF. The CDR3 DNA follows: TGTGCCAGCCGACCCCCCCGGGGGTACCAAGAGACCCAGTACTTC. The full variable domain, rest sourced from reference TRBV7-8 and TRBJ2-5, is GAGVSQSPRYKVAKRGQDVALRCDPISGHVSLFWYQQALGQGPEFLTYFQNEAQLDKSGLPSDRFFAERPEGSVSTLKIQRTQQEDSAVYLCASRPPRGYQETQYFGPGTRLLVL.